This TCR beta chain was sequenced during a study of CD8 T cells in ankylosing spondylitis (dated by TCRdb to about 2017). Context from the whole study: T cell receptor beta repertoires were profiled in healthy donors and ankylosing spondylitis patients so that disease-linked TCR variants could be found. The full study cohort comprised roughly 24 ankylosing spondylitis patients and 110 or so healthy donors. Peripheral blood was sampled, and synovial fluid was also collected from ankylosing spondylitis patients. Study-level results and caveats: The disease-linked clones showed a CD8+ phenotype and occurred at relatively low frequencies in peripheral blood. The disease-linked clones were reported as significantly enriched in matched synovial fluid samples from ankylosing spondylitis patients. Some of the motif variants had been reported before in the synovial fluid and blood of reactive arthritis patients, a finding that suggests common disease-initiation mechanisms. A TCR beta motif of about 8 highly homologous amino acid variants appeared characteristic of blood from ankylosing spondylitis patients.

On this clonotype itself: The target of this receptor is not known. Nothing much larger sits one base from this clone, and base qualities are not available.

The instrument given in TCRdb is Illumina HiSeq 2500. TCR beta libraries were prepared by quantitative 5'-RACE with molecular barcodes. Regarding the original processing steps: A new computational method, built on a probabilistic model of VDJ rearrangement, was used to identify disease-linked TCR variants. TCRdb reanalyzed the raw reads on its own, using fastp at Q25 for trimming and MiXCR for clone calling, and kept in-frame beta chains. Here each entry gathers all rows of one CDR3 protein and keeps the most common genes and DNA. The V and J calls were determined by TCRdb, not by the authors. This sample comprises 250,000 to 350,000 distinct CDR3 sequences, 15% to 25% of them detected only once. The ten largest account for roughly 8.3% of the sample. V ends up 0 bases short and J 4 bases short, with an unmatched junction base count of 2. CDR1 SGHRS and CDR2 YFSETQ were looked up in the germline V gene. There are 15 amino acids in the CDR3, from cysteine to phenylalanine inclusive. CDR3 DNA only is kept here, 45 bases in frame from base 1.

The chain links TRBV5-1 with TRBJ1-1; TRBD1 fits 11 bases in the junction. This clonotype was sampled from a male donor with ankylosing spondylitis or in good health (not recorded which). The sequenced sample consisted of blood, either unsorted or a sorted T cell fraction (not recorded which). CDR3 protein: CASSLADRGLTEAFF. The nucleotide sequence reads TGCGCCAGCAGCTTGGCGGACAGGGGGCTCACTGAAGCTTTCTTT.